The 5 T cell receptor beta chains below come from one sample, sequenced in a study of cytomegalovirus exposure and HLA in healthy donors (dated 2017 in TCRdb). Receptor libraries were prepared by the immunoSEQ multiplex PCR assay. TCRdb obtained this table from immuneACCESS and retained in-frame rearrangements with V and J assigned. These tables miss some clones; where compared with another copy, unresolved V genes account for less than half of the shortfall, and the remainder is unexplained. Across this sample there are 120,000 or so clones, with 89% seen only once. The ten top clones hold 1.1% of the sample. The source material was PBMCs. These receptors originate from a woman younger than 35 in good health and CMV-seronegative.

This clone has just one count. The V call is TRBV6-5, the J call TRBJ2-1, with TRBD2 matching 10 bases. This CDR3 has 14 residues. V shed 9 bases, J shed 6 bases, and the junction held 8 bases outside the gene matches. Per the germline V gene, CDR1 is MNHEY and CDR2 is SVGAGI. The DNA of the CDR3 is TGTGCCAGTAAGCGGGAGGGGTTGATCAATGAGCAGTTCTTC. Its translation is CASKREGLINEQFF.

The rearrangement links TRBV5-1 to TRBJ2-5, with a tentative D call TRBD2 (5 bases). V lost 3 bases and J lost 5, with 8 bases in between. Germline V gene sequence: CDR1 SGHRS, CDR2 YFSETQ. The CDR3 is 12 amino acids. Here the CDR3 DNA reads TGCGCCAGCAGCTACCCGGGGGAGACCCAGTACTTC. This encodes CASSYPGETQYF. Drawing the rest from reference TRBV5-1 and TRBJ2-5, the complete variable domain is KAGVTQTPRYLIKTRGQQVTLSCSPISGHRSVSWYQQTPGQGLQFLFEYFSETQRNKGNFPGRFSGRQFSNSRSEMNVSTLELGDSALYLCASSYPGETQYFGPGTRLLVL.

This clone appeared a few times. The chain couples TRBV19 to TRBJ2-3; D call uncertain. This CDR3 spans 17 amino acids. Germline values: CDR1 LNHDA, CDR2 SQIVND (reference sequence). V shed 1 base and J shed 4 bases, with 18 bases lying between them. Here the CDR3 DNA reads TGTGCCAGTAGTATAGTGGTCAGACGCACAGCAGCAGATACGCAGTATTTT. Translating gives CASSIVVRRTAADTQYF.

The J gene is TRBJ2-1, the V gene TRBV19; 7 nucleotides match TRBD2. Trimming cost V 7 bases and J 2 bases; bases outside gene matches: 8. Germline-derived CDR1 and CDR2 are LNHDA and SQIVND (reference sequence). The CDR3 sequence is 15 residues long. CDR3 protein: CASTASGGTYNEQFF. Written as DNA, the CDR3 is TGTGCCAGTACCGCATCCGGGGGGACCTACAATGAGCAGTTCTTC.

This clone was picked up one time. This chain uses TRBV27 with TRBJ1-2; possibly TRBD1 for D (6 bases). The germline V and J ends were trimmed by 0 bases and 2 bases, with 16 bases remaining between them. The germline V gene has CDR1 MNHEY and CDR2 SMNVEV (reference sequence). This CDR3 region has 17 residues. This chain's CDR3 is CASSLSRTASLNYGYTF. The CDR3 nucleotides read TGTGCCAGCAGTTTATCCCGGACAGCCAGCTTGAACTATGGCTACACCTTC.